A single sample gave rise to the 26 T cell receptor beta chains below, sequenced in a study of T cell repertoires in cytomegalovirus infection. These TCRs' antigens remain unknown. TCRdb reanalysed the reads using MiXCR and keeps one entry per CDR3 protein. The sample includes roughly 920,000 distinct CDR3 sequences, roughly 30% of them seen just once. The sample was cultured CD8+ T cells from PBMCs, taken from culture after CMV antigen stimulation. These receptors all stem from a human donor in good health (CMV status not recorded). Some clones in this sample may be carry-over from other donors' samples.

This clonotype was recorded a few times. The chain couples TRBV7-9 to TRBJ2-7; D perhaps matches TRBD1 (5 bases). CDR1 SEHNR and CDR2 FQNEAQ come from the germline V gene (reference sequence). The CDR3 totals 14 residues. V was clipped by 3 bases and J by 3 bases, with 12 bases between them. The CDR3 loop reads CASSLDGDSYEQYF. The CDR3 DNA reads as TGTGCCAGCAGCTTGGACGGTGACAGCTACGAGCAGTACTTC.

This clonotype was seen more than once but under ten times. V usage is TRBV27 and J usage is TRBJ2-2, with D unresolved. The V end was cut by 1 base, the J end by 6 bases, with 12 bases between. Germline values: CDR1 MNHEY, CDR2 SMNVEV (reference sequence). CDR3 size: 15 residues. CDR3 residues: CASSLFKPVAGELFF. In DNA form, the CDR3 reads TGTGCCAGCAGTTTATTTAAGCCGGTTGCCGGGGAGCTGTTTTTT.

The chain uses TRBV7-9 and TRBJ2-1; a possible D gene is TRBD2 (5 bases). Germline assignment: CDR1 SEHNR and CDR2 FQNEAQ (reference sequence). V gave up 4 bases and J gave up 3 bases, with 19 bases separating them. There are 17 residues in the CDR3. The chain's CDR3 is CASSSPPLGANYNEQFF. DNA of the CDR3: TGTGCCAGCAGCTCGCCCCCTTTGGGAGCGAACTACAATGAGCAGTTCTTC.

The V gene is TRBV19, the J gene TRBJ1-6; D gene unclear. Germline CDR1 is LNHDA and CDR2 is SQIVND (reference sequence). The CDR3 sequence is 15 residues long. The V end lost 5 bases, the J end lost 8 bases, and 16 bases lay between the germline ends. The CDR3 is CASSDLGRRDSPLHF. In DNA form, the CDR3 reads TGTGCCAGTAGTGATCTAGGACGGCGAGATTCACCCCTCCACTTT.

The chain links TRBV7-6 to TRBJ1-1, with D possibly being TRBD1 (6 bases). Trimming pared 2 bases from V and 7 bases from J, leaving 17 bases between. The germline gives CDR1 SGHVS, CDR2 FNYEAQ. The CDR3 totals 15 residues. Here the CDR3 reads CASSLLTGRPIEAFF. CDR3 bases: TGTGCCAGCAGCTTACTAACAGGGCGTCCCATTGAAGCTTTCTTT. Full variable domain (missing parts from reference TRBV7-6 and TRBJ1-1): GAGVSQSPRYKVTKRGQDVALRCDPISGHVSLYWYRQALGQGPEFLTYFNYEAQQDKSGLPNDRFSAERPEGSISTLTIQRTEQRDSAMYRCASSLLTGRPIEAFFGQGTRLTVV.

This clonotype showed up many times. CDR3 region: CASRKGGNTEAFF. CDR3 nucleotides: TGTGCCAGCAGAAAGGGGGGTAACACTGAAGCTTTCTTT. This rearrangement joins TRBV7-9 to TRBJ1-1; possible D gene TRBD1, 6 bases. This CDR3 contains 13 residues. The germline V gene encodes CDR1 SEHNR and CDR2 FQNEAQ (reference sequence). Trimming left V 6 bases short and J 2 bases short, with 10 bases between.

The count of this clonotype is one. This chain connects TRBV5-6 to TRBJ2-7; TRBD2 might be the D (5 bases). Germline V gene sequence: CDR1 SGHDT, CDR2 YYEEEE. V lost 4 bases and J lost 0, with 11 bases in between. The CDR3 sequence is 14 residues long. CDR3 DNA: TGTGCCAGCAGCGATCCTAGCCTCTCCTACGAGCAGTACGTC. It specifies CASSDPSLSYEQYV.

V usage is TRBV29-1 and J usage is TRBJ2-7; TRBD1 agrees at 10 bases. The CDR3 sequence is 14 residues long. CDR1 is SQVTM, CDR2 ANQGSEA, per germline. The junction had 7 bases not matched to a gene; V was cut back by 6 bases and J by 2 bases. CDR3 in DNA: TGCAGCGTCCGCCTGGACAGGGGGGCCTACGAGCAGTACTTC. It codes for CSVRLDRGAYEQYF.

CDR3 loop: CASSEDVLGPRYF. For the CDR3, the DNA is TGTGCCAGCAGTGAAGACGTCCTCGGGCCGAGGTATTTT. The chain combines TRBV6-1 with TRBJ2-3; D is uncertain. Trimming took off 1 base at V and 14 bases at J, with 16 bases between the two ends. This CDR3 region has 13 residues. Germline-derived CDR1 and CDR2 are MNHNS and SASEGT.

The rearrangement uses TRBV12-3 or TRBV12-4 and TRBJ2-1; D not resolved. V was clipped by 6 bases and J by 15 bases, with 18 bases between them. The CDR3 runs 12 residues. The CDR3 sequence is CASSPTKAPRFF. CDR3 bases: TGTGCCAGCAGCCCGACAAAGGCTCCTCGGTTCTTC.

This clonotype was seen at least ten times. The chain links TRBV7-9 to TRBJ2-2; D is ambiguous. Germline-derived CDR1 and CDR2 are SEHNR and FQNEAQ (reference sequence). The CDR3 totals 12 residues. The germline V and J ends were trimmed by 1 base and 6 bases, with 3 bases remaining between them. The CDR3 spells CASSLDAGELFF. CDR3 sequence (DNA): TGTGCCAGCAGCTTAGATGCCGGGGAGCTGTTTTTT.

A few counts support this clonotype. This chain connects TRBV27 to TRBJ1-2, with 7 positions matching TRBD1. The CDR3 spans 13 residues. Germline V lookup: CDR1 MNHEY, CDR2 SMNVEV (reference sequence). The J segment lost 8 bases and the V segment lost 2 bases, leaving 5 bases of the junction unmatched. The CDR3 here is CASSLGGGQGYTF. DNA of the CDR3: TGTGCCAGCAGTTTAGGAGGGGGCCAAGGCTACACCTTC.

This chain joins TRBV11-3 and TRBJ1-2; D not certain. There are 10 residues in the CDR3. CDR1 SGHNT and CDR2 YENEEA come from the germline V gene. V lost 7 bases and J lost 8, with 8 bases in between. The CDR3 DNA sequence: TGTGCCAGCAACATGAAGGGCTACACCTTC. Translating it yields CASNMKGYTF.

This clonotype has only a few counts. V is TRBV6-6 and J is TRBJ2-2; TRBD2 might be the D (6 bases). The CDR3 extends over 14 amino acids. V lost 2 bases and J 6 bases, leaving 10 bases between the germline ends. Germline V CDR1 and CDR2: MNHNY, SVGAGI (reference sequence). DNA of the CDR3: TGTGCCAGCAGTTACCTAGGGGAGGCCGGGGAGCTGTTTTTT. Protein sequence: CASSYLGEAGELFF.

This clonotype appeared many times. The chain couples TRBV7-2 to TRBJ1-1; 10 bases agree with TRBD1. Germline V gene lookup returns CDR1 SGHTA and CDR2 FQGNSA. Losses at the gene ends were 3 bases for V and 4 bases for J; bases not matched to a gene: 5. This CDR3 region has 15 residues. CDR3 coding DNA: TGTGCCAGCAGCTTGTTGACAGGGGGCTTCACTGAAGCTTTCTTT. Encoded protein: CASSLLTGGFTEAFF. The full variable domain, in which reference TRBV7-2 and TRBJ1-1 provide the parts outside the CDR3, is GAGVSQSPSNKVTEKGKDVELRCDPISGHTALYWYRQSLGQGLEFLIYFQGNSAPDKSGLPSDRFSAERTGGSVSTLTIQRTQQEDSAVYLCASSLLTGGFTEAFFGQGTRLTVV.

A note on this clonotype: At one of its ends the junction is not consistent with the germline gene, which may arise from a read error. The V gene is TRBV7-7, the J gene TRBJ2-5; D is unresolved. This CDR3 spans 15 amino acids. The germline V gene has CDR1 SSHAT and CDR2 FNYEAQ (reference sequence). CDR3 amino acids: CASSLDQGPQETQYF. CDR3 nucleotide sequence: TGTGCTAGCAGCTTAGATCAAGGGCCGCAAGAGACCCAGTACTTC.

This chain links TRBV3-1 with TRBJ2-7; D is possibly TRBD1 (6 bases). V was shortened by 3 bases and J by 2 bases, with 17 bases between the two germline ends. CDR1 is LGHDT, CDR2 YNNKEL, per germline (reference sequence). CDR3 length equals 16 residues. The CDR3 protein is CASSHSVSGQTYEQYV. The DNA for the CDR3 is TGTGCCAGCAGCCATAGTGTGTCCGGACAGACCTACGAGCAGTACGTC.

V and J are TRBV9 and TRBJ1-1; D remains ambiguous. The V end was cut by 6 bases, the J end by 4 bases, with 22 bases between. Germline-derived CDR1 and CDR2 are SGDLS and YYNGEE. This CDR3 spans 16 amino acids. This chain's CDR3 is CASTPGSFPKGTEAFF. CDR3 nucleotide sequence: TGTGCCAGCACCCCGGGGTCTTTCCCGAAAGGCACTGAAGCTTTCTTT.

This clonotype was counted only a few times. The rearrangement uses TRBV6-6 and TRBJ2-7; TRBD2 matches at 9 bases. CDR1 MNHNY and CDR2 SVGAGI come from the germline V gene (reference sequence). Trimming took 6 bases from V and 3 from J; bases not matched to a gene: 6. The CDR3 is 14 residues long. The CDR3 sequence is CASRPGTSSYEQYV. The CDR3, as DNA: TGTGCCAGCAGACCCGGGACTAGCAGCTACGAGCAGTACGTC.

V is TRBV2 and J is TRBJ2-1, with 13 bases fitting TRBD2. The CDR3 totals 12 residues. Per germline, CDR1 SNHLY and CDR2 FYNNEI. The J segment lost 10 bases and the V segment lost 10 bases, leaving 4 bases of the junction unmatched. The CDR3 nucleotides read TGTGCCACTTCGGGACTAGCGGGGGAGCAGTTCTTC. This encodes CATSGLAGEQFF. Variable domain in full (rest from reference TRBV2 and TRBJ2-1): EPEVTQTPSHQVTQMGQEVILRCVPISNHLYFYWYRQILGQKVEFLVSFYNNEISEKSEIFDDQFSVERPDGSNFTLKIRSTKLEDSAMYFCATSGLAGEQFFGPGTRLTVL.

The rearrangement links TRBV15 to TRBJ2-2; D call uncertain. This CDR3 is built from 14 residues. Germline CDR1 reads LNHNV; CDR2 reads YYDKDF (reference sequence). With 5 bases removed from V and 0 bases from J, the gap between germline ends came to 7 bases. In DNA, the CDR3 is TGTGCCACCAGCTCCGGGCCGAACACCGGGGAGCTGTTTTTT. Protein product: CATSSGPNTGELFF.

This clonotype turned up a few times. This rearrangement joins TRBV4-1 to TRBJ1-5; no firm D call. Trimming took 0 bases from V and 3 from J, leaving 6 bases between them. Germline V gives CDR1 MGHRA, CDR2 YSYEKL. The CDR3 totals 14 residues. Here the CDR3 DNA reads TGCGCCAGCAGCCAAGATTCAGACAATCAGCCCCAGCATTTT. This sequence encodes CASSQDSDNQPQHF.

V and J are TRBV4-2 and TRBJ1-1, with D maybe TRBD1 (5 bases). V lost 1 base to trimming and J lost 1 base, with 10 bases between them. CDR3 length: 15 residues. Germline lookup yields CDR1 LGHNA and CDR2 YNFKEQ. CDR3 coding DNA: TGTGCCAGCAGCCAAGGTAGGGGCTCGAACACTGAAGCTTTCTTT. This codes for CASSQGRGSNTEAFF.

This clonotype has a handful of counts. The genes are TRBV19 and TRBJ1-1, with no clear D. Germline V CDR1 and CDR2: LNHDA, SQIVND (reference sequence). The ends were cut back, 2 bases at V and 3 bases at J, with 7 bases in the middle. This CDR3 has 13 residues. CDR3 sequence (DNA): TGTGCCAGTAGTATAAGGGAGGACACTGAAGCTTTCTTT. Its protein is CASSIREDTEAFF.

This clonotype was counted between two and nine times. This CDR3 reads CASSLDRGTYEQYF. The CDR3 region has the DNA TGTGCCAGCAGCTTAGATCGGGGAACCTACGAGCAGTACTTC. This chain uses TRBV7-6 with TRBJ2-7; tentative D call: TRBD2 (5 bases). Looked up from germline, CDR1 is SGHVS and CDR2 is FNYEAQ. The V end lost 1 base, the J end lost 2 bases, and 9 bases lay between the germline ends. CDR3 size: 14 residues.

The chain is built from TRBV6-2 or TRBV6-3 and TRBJ1-5; TRBD1 matches at 7 bases. Germline V gives CDR1 MNHEY, CDR2 SVGEGT. The CDR3 length is 15 residues. V was clipped by 2 bases and J by 7 bases; unmatched bases: 8. The CDR3 is CASSYGTVGVQPQHF. The CDR3 DNA reads TGTGCCAGCAGTTACGGGACAGTGGGTGTGCAGCCCCAGCATTTT.